Presented here are 21 T cell receptor beta chains from one specimen sequenced in a study of regulatory T cells in long-lasting Graves disease. Time point defined: newly diagnosed GD, antithyroid drugs for less than 3 months. Isolated PBMC RNA provided the starting material for the TCR library. Building the TCR beta libraries relied on iRepertoire HTBI primers, and CDR3 regions underwent Arm-PCR. TCRdb reprocessed the multiplex PCR reads with MiXCR, giving one entry per CDR3 protein. Of hundreds of thousands of distinct CDR3 sequences in the sample, approximately 15% were seen once. This sample was also put to use in a study of T cells in Graves' hyperthyroidism and ophthalmopathy.

The source material was peripheral blood mononuclear cells (PBMCs), sampled at new diagnosis, from a patient treated with antithyroid drugs. The receptors shown here come from a woman under 40 with Graves disease.

The chain is built from TRBV24-1 and TRBJ2-5; D ambiguous. The CDR3 runs to 15 residues. The V gene's germline CDR1 is KGHDR and CDR2 SFDVKD. V gave up 3 bases and J gave up 2 bases, with 12 bases separating them. The CDR3 sequence: CATSDGGALQETQYF. CDR3 nucleotides: TGTGCCACCAGTGATGGCGGAGCATTACAAGAGACCCAGTACTTC.

This clonotype showed up many times. This chain joins TRBV30 and TRBJ1-1, with D possibly matching TRBD1 (5 bases). The CDR3 runs to 13 residues. The germline V and J ends were trimmed by 1 base and 5 bases, with 11 bases remaining between them. From germline, CDR1 is GTSNPN and CDR2 SVGIG (reference sequence). CDR3 in DNA: TGTGCCTGGAGTGACAGGCCGAAAACTGAAGCTTTCTTT. This encodes CAWSDRPKTEAFF.

This clonotype has only a few counts. One base away lies a much larger clone, so this may be a sequencing read error. The chain couples TRBV20-1 to TRBJ1-1; D gene uncertain. The V end was cut by 0 bases, the J end by 4 bases, with 12 bases between. Germline CDR1 DFQATT, CDR2 SNEGSKA (reference sequence). The CDR3 is made up of 14 amino acids. The CDR3 loop is CSARDRERITEAFF. Here the CDR3 DNA reads TGCAGTGCTAGAGATAGGGAGCGGATCACTGAAGCTTTCTTT.

The chain employs TRBV20-1 and TRBJ2-5; D is undetermined. This CDR3 is 11 amino acids long. Between the trimmed V and J ends, which lost 6 bases and 0 bases, there was a span of 5 bases. Per the germline V gene, CDR1 is DFQATT and CDR2 is SNEGSKA (reference sequence). CDR3 in DNA: TGCAGTGCCATTGACCAAGAGACCCAGTACTTC. Protein: CSAIDQETQYF.

At least ten counts were recorded for this clonotype. The rearrangement links TRBV28 to TRBJ2-1; D is ambiguous. V was shortened by 6 bases and J by 2 bases, with 8 bases between the two germline ends. This CDR3 has 13 residues. The germline V gene has CDR1 MDHEN and CDR2 SYDVKM. The CDR3 is CASRTETYNEQFF. The CDR3 DNA reads as TGTGCCAGCAGAACGGAGACCTACAATGAGCAGTTCTTC.

Concerning this clonotype itself: Given a much more abundant clone one base away, this may be a read error. V is TRBV28 and J is TRBJ2-1; D may be TRBD1 or TRBD2 (6 bases each). V dropped 2 bases and J dropped 8 bases, with 16 bases sitting between them. The CDR3 loop spans 15 amino acids. The germline CDR1 and CDR2 sequences are MDHEN and SYDVKM. Here the CDR3 reads CASSLAGQPVDEQFF. CDR3 sequence (DNA): TGTGCCAGCAGTTTAGCGGGACAACCCGTAGATGAGCAGTTCTTC.

This clonotype was picked up many times. V usage is TRBV2 and J usage is TRBJ1-6; 7 bases fit TRBD1. The V segment lost 6 bases and the J segment 7 bases; nucleotides outside the gene matches: 9. The length of the CDR3 is 15 residues. Germline values: CDR1 SNHLY, CDR2 FYNNEI. CDR3 nucleotides: TGTGCCAGCAGGGTAGGGACAGCGGGGAATTCACCCCTCCACTTT. Amino acids: CASRVGTAGNSPLHF.

This clonotype was seen at least ten times. The chain is built from TRBV7-2 and TRBJ2-2; D not resolved. The CDR3 runs to 15 residues. Per germline, CDR1 SGHTA and CDR2 FQGNSA. V dropped 4 bases and J dropped 10 bases, with 19 bases sitting between them. The DNA for the CDR3 is TGTGCCAGCAGCTCCCTGGCTACCCGGATTGTGGAGCTGTTTTTT. Residues: CASSSLATRIVELFF.

This clonotype has a handful of counts. This chain connects TRBV19 to TRBJ2-2, with 10 bases that match TRBD2. CDR3 length: 18 residues. CDR1 and CDR2 (germline): LNHDA, SQIVND (reference sequence). J gave up 5 bases and V 1 base, and 10 bases lay outside the gene matches. The chain's CDR3 is CASSIVVALAGATGELFF. The CDR3 nucleotides are TGTGCCAGTAGTATAGTCGTGGCGCTAGCGGGAGCTACCGGGGAGCTGTTTTTT.

This clonotype was counted ten times or more. The DNA for the CDR3 is TGTGCCAGCAGTGGGGCAGAGCAACTATTTGGCTACACCTTC. Translated: CASSGAEQLFGYTF. V is TRBV2 and J is TRBJ1-2; no firm D call. CDR1 SNHLY and CDR2 FYNNEI come from the germline V gene. V lost 4 bases and J lost 7, with 16 bases in between. This CDR3 is 14 amino acids long.

This rearrangement joins TRBV24-1 to TRBJ2-7; D possibly corresponds to TRBD1 (6 bases). The CDR3 sequence is 13 residues long. V dropped 7 bases and J dropped 4 bases, with 13 bases sitting between them. Looked up from germline, CDR1 is KGHDR and CDR2 is SFDVKD. The CDR3 spells CATSHPGVYEQYF. DNA of the CDR3: TGTGCCACCAGCCACCCAGGGGTGTACGAGCAGTACTTC.

CDR3 DNA sequence: TGTGCCAGTGGCCGGACAGGGGTGAACGGGGAGCTGTTTTTT. Its translation: CASGRTGVNGELFF. The genes are TRBV19 and TRBJ2-2; 9 bases are a match to TRBD1. J lost 7 bases, V lost 8 bases, and 8 bases had no gene match. The CDR3 consists of 14 residues. Germline CDR1 is LNHDA and CDR2 is SQIVND (reference sequence).

This clonotype was seen at least ten times. The chain combines TRBV10-3 with TRBJ1-6; D might be TRBD1 (5 bases). This CDR3 is built from 15 residues. V lost 0 bases, J lost 13 bases, and 16 bases lay in between. Germline V CDR1 and CDR2: ENHRY, SYGVKD. The CDR3 bases are TGTGCCATCAGTGAGTCGCGGGACGGAGGAAGGCCCCTCCACTTT. Amino acid sequence: CAISESRDGGRPLHF.

In its sample, this clonotype was seen many times. J is TRBJ2-7 and V is TRBV20-1; perhaps TRBD1 as D (6 bases). The CDR3 runs 13 residues. Trimming shortened V by 8 bases and J by 3 bases, and 17 bases separated the two germline ends. Germline CDR1 reads DFQATT; CDR2 reads SNEGSKA (reference sequence). CDR3 region: CSTNRENLYEQYF. The CDR3 bases are TGCAGTACTAACAGGGAAAACCTCTACGAGCAGTACTTC.

Only a few counts were recorded for this clonotype. The chain uses TRBV20-1 and TRBJ2-2; 8 bases fit TRBD2. Germline V gives CDR1 DFQATT, CDR2 SNEGSKA (reference sequence). V was clipped by 0 bases and J by 7 bases; unmatched bases: 7. There are 15 residues in the CDR3. The CDR3 DNA follows: TGCAGTGCTAGAGATGCGATAGCGGGAAGCGGGGAGCTGTTTTTT. Encoded protein: CSARDAIAGSGELFF.

In this sample, this clonotype turned up a few times. This chain uses TRBV29-1 with TRBJ2-7; the match to TRBD2 covers 12 bases. The V gene end was trimmed by 7 bases and the J gene end by 4 bases; junction bases not matched to a gene: 14. This CDR3 is built from 16 residues. Germline assignment: CDR1 SQVTM and CDR2 ANQGSEA. The CDR3 DNA follows: TGCAGCGCCTACCTACTAGCGGGAGGTCTACCGTACGAGCAGTACTTC. Protein: CSAYLLAGGLPYEQYF.

A remark on this clonotype: This may be a read error: a much more frequent sequence differs by one nucleotide. The CDR3 bases are TGTGCCAGCAGCGATTGGACGGTGAACACTGAAGCTCTCTTT. Protein product: CASSDWTVNTEALF. The chain recombines TRBV7-3 with TRBJ1-1; no reliable D call. Germline V lookup: CDR1 SGHTA, CDR2 FQGTGA. The CDR3 sequence is 14 residues long.

Details on this clonotype: This clone may be a read error of a much larger clone one base away. The chain uses TRBV3-1 and TRBJ2-5; D is unclear. CDR3 size: 15 residues. CDR1 and CDR2 from the germline V gene are LGHDT and YNNKEL (reference sequence). Deletions cut 4 bases from V and 4 bases from J, with 16 bases between. The CDR3 loop is CASSPLHRPSETQYF. CDR3 DNA: TGTGCCAGCAGCCCTCTACATCGGCCCTCAGAGACCCAGTACTTC.

V gene TRBV30 combines with J gene TRBJ2-7; perhaps TRBD2 as D (6 bases). The CDR3 is 12 residues long. Germline assignment: CDR1 GTSNPN and CDR2 SVGIG (reference sequence). V was clipped by 7 bases and J by 3 bases, with 13 bases between them. The chain's CDR3 is CASAGPIYEQYF. CDR3 sequence (DNA): TGTGCCTCCGCGGGACCAATCTACGAGCAGTACTTC. Using reference TRBV30 and TRBJ2-7 for the parts outside the CDR3, the full variable domain is SQTIHQWPATLVQPVGSPLSLECTVEGTSNPNLYWYRQAAGRGLQLLFYSVGIGQISSEVPQNLSASRPQDRQFILSSKKLLLSDSGFYLCASAGPIYEQYFGPGTRLTVT.

This clonotype was seen a few times. The V call is TRBV5-1, the J call TRBJ2-7; 10 positions agree with TRBD2. V dropped 4 bases and J dropped 5; count of bases not matched to a gene: 9. Germline loops: CDR1 SGHRS, CDR2 YFSETQ. This CDR3 spans 15 amino acids. The CDR3 DNA is TGCGCCAGCAGCCTGGGGGTAGCGGGAGGTGACGAGCAGTACTTC. Encoded protein: CASSLGVAGGDEQYF.

V and J are TRBV19 and TRBJ2-2, with 7 bases aligning to TRBD2. Germline V gives CDR1 LNHDA, CDR2 SQIVND (reference sequence). The J segment lost 4 bases and the V segment lost 7 bases, leaving 12 bases of the junction unmatched. The CDR3 is 16 amino acids. The CDR3 nucleotides are TGTGCCAGTAAGGCGGAGGACGGGGGGTTCACCGGGGAGCTGTTTTTT. Translating it yields CASKAEDGGFTGELFF.